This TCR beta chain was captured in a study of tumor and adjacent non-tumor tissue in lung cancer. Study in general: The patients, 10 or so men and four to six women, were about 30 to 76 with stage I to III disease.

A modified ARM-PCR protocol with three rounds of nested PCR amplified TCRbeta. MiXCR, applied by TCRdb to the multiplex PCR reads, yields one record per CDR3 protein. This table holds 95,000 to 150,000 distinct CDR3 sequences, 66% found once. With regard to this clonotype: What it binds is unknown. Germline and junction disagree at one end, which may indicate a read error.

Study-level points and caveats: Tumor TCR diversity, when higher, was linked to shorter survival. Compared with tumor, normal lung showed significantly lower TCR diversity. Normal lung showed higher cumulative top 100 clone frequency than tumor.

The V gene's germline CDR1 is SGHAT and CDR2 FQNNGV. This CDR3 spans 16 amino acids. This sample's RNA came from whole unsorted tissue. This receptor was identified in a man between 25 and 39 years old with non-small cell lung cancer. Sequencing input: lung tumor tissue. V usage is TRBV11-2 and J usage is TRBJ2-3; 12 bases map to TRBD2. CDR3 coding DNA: TGTGCCAGGAGCTCCGGACTAGCGGGGCCACGCGGTACACAGTATTTT. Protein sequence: CARSSGLAGPRGTQYF.